These 6 T cell receptor beta chains share one sample of origin, sequenced in a study of graft-versus-host responses after intestinal transplantation (dated by TCRdb to the early 2020s). The method behind the library was the immunoSEQ multiplex PCR assay. TCRdb mirrors the immuneACCESS table, restricted to in-frame sequences. Some clones are absent from its copies; in checked studies, under half trace to an unresolved V gene, and the reason for the others is unknown. This sample is represented by under 20,000 clones; approximately 89% of them were singletons. Of the sample, just under 9.5% is held by the ten largest clones. The sample here was PBMCs, taken 220 to 240 days after intestinal transplant. The receptors originated from a human patient who received an intestinal transplant, so some T cells may come from the graft donor.

This chain links TRBV11-3 with TRBJ1-4; weak D call: TRBD1 (6 bases). Trimming stripped 2 bases from V and 4 bases from J, with 8 bases between. This CDR3 has 14 residues. Germline CDR1 reads SGHNT; CDR2 reads YENEEA. The CDR3 spells CASSLQGSNEKLFF. As DNA, the CDR3 is TGTGCCAGCAGCTTACAGGGGAGTAATGAAAAACTGTTTTTT.

The CDR3 loop is CASSLRLAGSYEQYF. The CDR3 DNA reads as TGTGCCAGCAGCTTAAGGCTAGCGGGTTCCTACGAGCAGTACTTC. The rearrangement uses TRBV7-3 and TRBJ2-7, with 8 bases aligning to TRBD2. The germline CDR1 and CDR2 sequences are SGHTA and FQGTGA. J gave up 1 base and V 1 base, and 3 bases lay outside the gene matches. The CDR3 contains 15 residues.

The chain has TRBV4-2 and TRBJ2-7; D call uncertain. This CDR3 contains 11 residues. V was clipped by 0 bases and J by 6 bases, with 3 bases between them. Per the germline V gene, CDR1 is LGHNA and CDR2 is YNFKEQ. The CDR3 protein is CASSQDGEQYF. The CDR3, as DNA: TGTGCCAGCAGCCAAGATGGCGAGCAGTACTTC.

This sequence joins TRBV6-6 and TRBJ1-1, with D unclear. Per germline, CDR1 MNHNY and CDR2 SVGAGI (reference sequence). The V gene lost 7 bases and the J gene lost 5 bases, with 20 bases spanning the gap. The CDR3 runs to 15 residues. This CDR3 is CASNRNPWGGTEAFF. DNA for the CDR3: TGTGCCAGCAATCGAAATCCCTGGGGAGGGACTGAAGCTTTCTTT.

For the CDR3, the DNA is TGTGCCAGCTCTCACAAAGACAGGGCCGAAGAGACCCAGTACTTC. Encoded protein: CASSHKDRAEETQYF. V is TRBV18 and J is TRBJ2-5; 7 bases are shared with TRBD1. Germline loops: CDR1 KGHSH, CDR2 LQKENI. The CDR3 covers 15 residues. V shed 6 bases, J shed 3 bases, and the junction held 10 bases outside the gene matches.

The CDR3 region has the DNA TGTGCCAGCACTCCCCGGAGGGGGTCGGGCGGGGAGCTGTTTTTT. Amino acid sequence: CASTPRRGSGGELFF. This chain links TRBV2 with TRBJ2-2, with D possibly called TRBD1 or TRBD2 (6 bases each). Between the trimmed V and J ends, which lost 7 bases and 7 bases, there was a span of 19 bases. The CDR3 length is 15 residues. Germline CDR1 SNHLY, CDR2 FYNNEI.